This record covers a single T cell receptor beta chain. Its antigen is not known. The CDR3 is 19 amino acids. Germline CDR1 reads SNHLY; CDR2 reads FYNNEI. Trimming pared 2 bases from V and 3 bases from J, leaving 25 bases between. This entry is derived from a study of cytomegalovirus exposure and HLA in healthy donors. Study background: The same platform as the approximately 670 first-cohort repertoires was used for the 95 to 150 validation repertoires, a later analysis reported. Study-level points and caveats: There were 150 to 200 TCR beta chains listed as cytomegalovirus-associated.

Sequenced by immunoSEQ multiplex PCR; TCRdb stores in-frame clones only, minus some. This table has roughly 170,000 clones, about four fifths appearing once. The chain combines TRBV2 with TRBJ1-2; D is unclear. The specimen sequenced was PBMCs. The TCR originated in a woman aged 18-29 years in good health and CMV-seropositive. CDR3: CASSEFEEVVAGIYYGYTF. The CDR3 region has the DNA TGTGCCAGCAGTGAATTCGAGGAGGTAGTTGCAGGTATATACTATGGCTACACCTTC.